A selection of T cell receptor beta chains follows, all from one sample in a study of blood T cell repertoires in COVID-19. The data were produced by immunoSEQ multiplex PCR, yet TCRdb's version contains in-frame clones alone and is incomplete. Here the sample spans approximately 340,000 clones, 80% to 90% being singletons. The sequenced sample was peripheral blood. These receptors originate from a man between 25 and 39 years old with COVID-19, enrolled during active disease. Both conserved end residues are part of each CDR3. The D gene is left open where the match is weak. Size values are once, few and many counts, or a class for expanded clones, and some rows have none.

d_gene,abundance,j_gene,v_gene,CDR3aa,CDR3nt
-,once,TRBJ1-2,TRBV10-3,CAISESDLANYGYTF,TGTGCCATCAGTGAGTCTGACTTAGCTAACTATGGCTACACCTTC
-,few,TRBJ1-6,TRBV7-9,CASSLNRDSPLHF,TGTGCCAGCAGCTTAAACAGGGACTCACCCCTCCACTTT
-,-,TRBJ2-7,TRBV2,CASSETGLRFYEQYF,TGTGCCAGCAGTGAAACAGGGCTCAGGTTTTACGAGCAGTACTTC
TRBD1,once,TRBJ2-5,TRBV27,CASRGSGQRTGTQYF,TGTGCCAGCAGGGGTTCGGGACAGCGGACAGGGACCCAGTACTTC
TRBD2,once,TRBJ2-7,TRBV6-4,CASLGTSGYEQYF,TGTGCCAGCCTCGGGACTAGCGGCTACGAGCAGTACTTC
-,-,TRBJ1-1,TRBV6-2/TRBV6-3,CASSFFSGTEAFF,TGTGCCAGCAGCTTTTTCTCAGGGACTGAAGCTTTCTTT
-,-,TRBJ1-2,TRBV29-1,CSVDPTGEDYGYTF,TGCAGCGTTGACCCGACAGGTGAGGACTATGGCTACACCTTC
TRBD2,-,TRBJ2-7,TRBV5-4,CASSLGWTSGRAGEQYF,TGTGCCAGCAGCTTGGGTTGGACTAGCGGGAGGGCCGGCGAGCAGTACTTC
-,once,TRBJ2-1,TRBV5-1,CASSLPLGTADEQFF,TGCGCCAGCAGCTTGCCACTTGGGACTGCGGATGAGCAGTTCTTC
-,-,TRBJ1-5,TRBV19,CASSTRRDQPQHF,TGTGCCAGTAGTACCCGACGGGATCAGCCCCAGCATTTT
TRBD1,-,TRBJ1-1,TRBV28,CASSLGQPWGRTEAFF,TGTGCCAGCAGTTTGGGACAGCCCTGGGGCCGCACTGAAGCTTTCTTT
-,few,TRBJ1-1,TRBV7-3,CASSVQGVLFTEAFF,TGTGCCAGCAGCGTACAGGGTGTGTTGTTCACTGAAGCTTTCTTT
TRBD2,-,TRBJ2-5,TRBV3-1/TRBV3-2,CASSQAGTSGPSQYF,TGTGCCAGCAGCCAAGCGGGGACTAGCGGCCCGTCCCAGTACTTC
TRBD1,-,TRBJ2-3,TRBV5-1,CASSPTGDSTDTQYF,TGCGCCAGCAGCCCGACAGGGGACAGCACAGATACGCAGTATTTT
-,-,TRBJ1-2,TRBV7-8,CASSLGTATTYGYTF,TGTGCCAGCAGCTTAGGGACAGCAACGACTTATGGCTACACCTTC
TRBD1,-,TRBJ2-3,TRBV5-4,CASSLGGSRDTQYF,TGTGCCAGCAGCTTAGGGGGCTCTAGAGATACGCAGTATTTT
TRBD2,-,TRBJ2-7,TRBV10-3,CAISGGTRNYYEQYF,TGTGCCATCAGCGGGGGGACGAGGAATTACTACGAGCAGTACTTC
-,-,TRBJ2-1,TRBV19,CASSIVNRYNEQFF,TGTGCCAGTAGTATAGTCAACAGATACAATGAGCAGTTCTTC
TRBD2,-,TRBJ2-5,TRBV9,CASSSRLAEETQYF,TGTGCCAGCAGCTCCAGACTAGCGGAAGAGACCCAGTACTTC
-,-,TRBJ2-7,TRBV7-3,CASSQRQGGEQYF,TGTGCCAGCAGCCAGAGACAGGGAGGCGAGCAGTACTTC
TRBD1,-,TRBJ1-5,TRBV4-2,CASSQVDREGNQPQHF,TGTGCCAGCAGCCAAGTAGACAGGGAGGGCAATCAGCCCCAGCATTTT
TRBD2,-,TRBJ2-7,TRBV7-2,CASSRTSGSKSSYEQYF,TGTGCCAGCAGCCGGACTAGCGGGAGTAAGAGCTCCTACGAGCAGTACTTC
-,-,TRBJ2-2,TRBV28,CASRRPPPVDTGELFF,TGTGCCAGCAGGCGCCCCCCCCCGGTGGACACCGGGGAGCTGTTTTTT